This is a list of T cell receptor beta chains from one sample in a study of cytomegalovirus exposure and HLA in healthy donors. Data came from immunoSEQ multiplex PCR; TCRdb stores just in-frame clones and leaves some out. The sample holds 95,000 to 150,000 clones, more than 60% seen once. Sequencing used PBMCs. The receptors stem from a woman in her thirties or forties in good health and CMV-seropositive. CDR3s include the opening cysteine and the closing phenylalanine or tryptophan. The D gene is left open where the match is weak. Some rows mark clone size as missing; the rest say once, few, many or name a class of expanded clone.

abundance	len	d_gene	v_gene	j_gene	CDR3aa	CDR3nt
-	13	-	TRBV30	TRBJ2-5	CAWSVKGVETQYF	TGTGCCTGGAGTGTTAAGGGGGTGGAGACCCAGTACTTC
-	16	TRBD2	TRBV4-1	TRBJ2-5	CASSQSVSSGQETQYF	TGCGCCAGCAGCCAATCTGTCTCTAGCGGACAAGAGACCCAGTACTTC
-	11	-	TRBV2	TRBJ2-1	CASSQGNEQFF	TGTGCCAGCAGCCAGGGCAATGAGCAGTTCTTC
-	17	TRBD2	TRBV4-2	TRBJ2-1	CASSQTGGAPSGNEQFF	TGTGCCAGCAGCCAAACGGGAGGGGCCCCCTCTGGAAATGAGCAGTTCTTC
-	13	TRBD1	TRBV10-3	TRBJ1-2	CAMSGTGVSGYTF	TGTGCCATGTCCGGGACAGGGGTTTCTGGCTACACCTTC
-	13	-	TRBV12-2	TRBJ2-7	CASRTTTGTEQYF	TGTGCAAGTCGCACCACGACAGGGACCGAGCAGTACTTC
-	17	-	TRBV7-8	TRBJ1-2	CASSLATPGTSNYGYTF	TGTGCCAGCAGCTTAGCGACGCCGGGAACAAGTAACTATGGCTACACCTTC
-	13	-	TRBV27	TRBJ2-7	CASSSREGYEQYF	TGTGCCAGCAGTTCCCGGGAAGGCTACGAGCAGTACTTC
-	17	TRBD2	TRBV4-3	TRBJ2-1	CASSQDHIAGADNEQFF	TGCGCCAGCAGCCAAGATCATATAGCGGGGGCCGACAATGAGCAGTTCTTC
-	14	-	TRBV7-2	TRBJ1-1	CASSLVQGSTEAFF	TGTGCCAGCAGCTTAGTCCAGGGGAGCACTGAAGCTTTCTTT
-	18	TRBD1	TRBV9	TRBJ1-6	CASSPYPTGQIYNSPLHF	TGTGCCAGCAGCCCTTACCCGACAGGGCAAATCTATAATTCACCCCTCCACTTT
-	17	-	TRBV9	TRBJ1-4	CASSVGRGALDREKLFF	TGTGCCAGCAGCGTAGGGAGAGGGGCTTTGGACAGAGAAAAACTGTTTTTT
-	17	TRBD1	TRBV4-1	TRBJ2-7	CASSQRRGDRGLNEQYF	TGCGCCAGCAGCCAACGGCGGGGGGACAGGGGGCTAAACGAGCAGTACTTC
few	15	TRBD1	TRBV7-9	TRBJ1-2	CASSLGTGANYGYTF	TGTGCCAGCAGCTTAGGAACAGGGGCTAACTATGGCTACACCTTC
-	14	-	TRBV6-5	TRBJ2-5	CASSYSTNQETQYF	TGTGCCAGCAGTTACTCGACAAACCAAGAGACCCAGTACTTC